This T cell receptor beta chain was identified during a study of T cells in Graves' hyperthyroidism and ophthalmopathy. Study-wide background: Blood was drawn when the patient was first diagnosed and still untreated. Study-level results: Ophthalmopathy was model-predicted a median roughly 6.2 months pre-onset.

RNA transcripts yielded amplified TCR beta CDR3 regions. A first-round RT-PCR of the TCR CDR3 used the HTBI primer set. A single record per CDR3 protein comes from TCRdb applying MiXCR to the multiplex PCR reads. Found here are hundreds of thousands of distinct CDR3 sequences, around 14% of them singletons; the top ten hold over 12%. This clonotype occurred a few times. Its matching antigen is unknown. Germline V gene lookup returns CDR1 MNHNS and CDR2 SASEGT. The CDR3 totals 14 residues. Trimming removed 5 bases from V and 12 bases from J, with 22 bases in between. This sequence was found in a woman between 18 and 29 years old with Graves' hyperthyroidism. The sequencing sample was made of blood. The V call is TRBV6-1, the J call TRBJ1-2; the D is unclear. Here the CDR3 reads CASSSALVAAHHTF. The CDR3 DNA reads TGTGCCAGCAGTTCGGCCTTGGTCGCAGCCCACCACACCTTC.